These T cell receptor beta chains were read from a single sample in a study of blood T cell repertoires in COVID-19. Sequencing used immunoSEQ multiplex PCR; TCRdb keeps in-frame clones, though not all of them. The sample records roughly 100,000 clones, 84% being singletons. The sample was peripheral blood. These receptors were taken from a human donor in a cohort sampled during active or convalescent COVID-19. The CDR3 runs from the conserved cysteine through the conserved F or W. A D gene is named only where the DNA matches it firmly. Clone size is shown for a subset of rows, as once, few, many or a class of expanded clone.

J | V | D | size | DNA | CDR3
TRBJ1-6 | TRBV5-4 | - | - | TGTGCCAGCAGCCCGGCGGGTCAGAATTCACCCCTCCACTTT | CASSPAGQNSPLHF
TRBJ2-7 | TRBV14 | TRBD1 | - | TGTGCCAGCAGCGCCTACAGGGGCTCCTACGAGCAGTACTTC | CASSAYRGSYEQYF
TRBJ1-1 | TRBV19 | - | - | TGTGCCAGTAGTTACACAGAGAACACTGAAGCTTTCTTT | CASSYTENTEAFF
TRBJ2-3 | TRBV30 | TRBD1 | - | TGTGCCTGTAGACAGGGGGCCCTGAATAGGAATACGCAGTATTTT | CACRQGALNRNTQYF
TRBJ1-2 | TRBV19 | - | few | TGTGCCAGTCTAGGACAAGCAATCTATGGCTACACCTTC | CASLGQAIYGYTF
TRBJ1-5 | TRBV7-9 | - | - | TGTGCCAGCAGCTTTGGGCAGGGTGGTCAGCCCCAGCATTTT | CASSFGQGGQPQHF
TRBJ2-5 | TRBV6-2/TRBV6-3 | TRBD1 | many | TGTGCCAGCAGTTACCCCCGGACAGGGCCGCCTGAGGAGACCCAGTACTTC | CASSYPRTGPPEETQYF
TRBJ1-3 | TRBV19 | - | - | TGTGCCAGTAGTATCCCAGGGTTCGGAAACACCATATATTTT | CASSIPGFGNTIYF
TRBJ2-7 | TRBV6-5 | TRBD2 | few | TGTGCCAGCCGCGGGGGGTCCTACGAGCAGTACTTC | CASRGGSYEQYF
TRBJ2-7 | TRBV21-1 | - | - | TGTGCCAGCAGCAAAGTAGATCTAGCGGGGGCTAGCTCCTACGAGCAGTACTTC | CASSKVDLAGASSYEQYF
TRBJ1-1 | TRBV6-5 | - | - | TGTGCCAGCAAAACAGGGCTCACTGAAGCTTTCTTT | CASKTGLTEAFF
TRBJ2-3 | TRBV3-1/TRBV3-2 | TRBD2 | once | TGTGCCAGCAGCCATAGCGGGGGGGACGCAGATACGCAGTATTTT | CASSHSGGDADTQYF
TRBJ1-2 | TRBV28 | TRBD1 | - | TGTGCCAGCAGCCCCCCCCCGGGACAGGGGACCCCCTATGGCTACACCTTC | CASSPPPGQGTPYGYTF
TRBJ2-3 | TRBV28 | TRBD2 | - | TGTGCCAGCAGTAGCCAGCGGGGGGCCGCGGATACGCAGTATTTT | CASSSQRGAADTQYF
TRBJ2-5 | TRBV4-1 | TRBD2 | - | TGCGCCAGCAGCCAGTCTAGACTAGCGGGCGGGCGACGAGAGACCCAGTACTTC | CASSQSRLAGGRRETQYF
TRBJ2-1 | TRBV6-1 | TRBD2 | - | TGTGCCAGCAGTGACCTCATGACTAGCCACAATGAGCAGTTCTTC | CASSDLMTSHNEQFF
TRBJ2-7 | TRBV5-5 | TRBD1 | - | TGTGCCAGCAGCGGCGGGACAGGGGGGAAGGCCGAGCAGTACTTC | CASSGGTGGKAEQYF
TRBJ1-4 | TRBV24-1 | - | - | TGTGCCACCAGTGACCGCGCACCCGGTGAGAAACTGTTTTTT | CATSDRAPGEKLFF
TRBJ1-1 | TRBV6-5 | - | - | TGTGCCAGCAGTTACACGCCCGAGATGCGCCCTGAAGCTTTCTTT | CASSYTPEMRPEAFF
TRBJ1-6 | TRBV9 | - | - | TGTGCCAGCAGCGTAGACAGTCCGTCCTCACCCCTCCACTTT | CASSVDSPSSPLHF
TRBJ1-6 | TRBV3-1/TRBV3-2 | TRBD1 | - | TGTGCCAGCAGTCAGCAGGGGGCTTATTCACCCCTCCACTTT | CASSQQGAYSPLHF
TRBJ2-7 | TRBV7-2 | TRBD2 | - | TGTGCCAGCAGCTTATTGGGCGGGACTAGCGGGGGTAGCTCCTACGAGCAGTACTTC | CASSLLGGTSGGSSYEQYF
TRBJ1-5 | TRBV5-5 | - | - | TGTGCCAGCAGCGAGAGTGTGGGACAAATGTATAGCAATCAGCCCCAGCATTTT | CASSESVGQMYSNQPQHF
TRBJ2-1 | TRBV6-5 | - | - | TGTGCCAGCAGTTACTCGGGCAGGACGGAGGGGCAGTTCTTC | CASSYSGRTEGQFF
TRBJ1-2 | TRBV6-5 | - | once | TGTGCCAGCAGTCAAAACAGTTATGGCTACACCTTC | CASSQNSYGYTF
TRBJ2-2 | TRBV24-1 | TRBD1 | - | TGTGCCACCAGTGATTGGGGGACAGGGATCACCGGGGAGCTGTTTTTT | CATSDWGTGITGELFF
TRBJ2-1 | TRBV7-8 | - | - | TGTGCCAGCATCCCGACGAGACACTACAATGAGCAGTTCTTC | CASIPTRHYNEQFF
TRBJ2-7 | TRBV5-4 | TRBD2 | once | TGTGCCAGCAGCTTTGCGGGGGGATTCTACGAGCAGTACTTC | CASSFAGGFYEQYF
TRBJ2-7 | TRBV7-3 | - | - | TGTGCCAGCAGCTTAAACGGCGAGCAGTACTTC | CASSLNGEQYF
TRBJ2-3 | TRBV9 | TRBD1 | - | TGTGCCAGCAGCGTAGAGGGACAGGTGACAGATACGCAGTATTTT | CASSVEGQVTDTQYF
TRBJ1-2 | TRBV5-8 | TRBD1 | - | TGTGCCAGCAGCCCACAGGGGGCGCAGGGCTACACCTTC | CASSPQGAQGYTF
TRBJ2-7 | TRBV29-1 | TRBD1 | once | TGCAGCGTTGCAATTTTGAGGGACAGGAGCGAGCAGTACTTC | CSVAILRDRSEQYF
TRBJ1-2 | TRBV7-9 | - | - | TGTGCCAGCAGCGTAGGGGGGCCTGGCTATGGCTACACCTTC | CASSVGGPGYGYTF
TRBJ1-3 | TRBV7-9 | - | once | TGTGCCAGCAGCTTTTACAGACAAGGAAACACCATATATTTT | CASSFYRQGNTIYF
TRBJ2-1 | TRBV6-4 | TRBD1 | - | TGTGCTAGCAGTGACAGGACAGGGGGCTTTGAGCAGTTCTTC | CASSDRTGGFEQFF
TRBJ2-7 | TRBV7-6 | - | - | TGTGCCAGCAGCTCAACAGGGAACGAGCAGTACTTC | CASSSTGNEQYF